This TCR beta chain was identified during a study of radiotherapy plus CTLA-4 blockade in lung cancer. Study at large: Among enrolled patients, under 20% responded and approximately 33% achieved disease control.

Regarding the study as a whole: Blood saw expansion of tumor-derived TCR clones after radiotherapy plus ipilimumab.

The germline CDR1 and CDR2 sequences are MGHRA and YSYEKL. This CDR3 spans 14 amino acids. Trimming pared 6 bases from V and 2 bases from J, leaving 12 bases between. Profiled with immunoSEQ multiplex PCR; TCRdb holds only in-frame clones, not every one. The table has about 59,000 clones, about 72% seen once. This clone was detected only once. Its matching antigen is unknown. Sequenced here: peripheral blood, sampled from a patient treated with radiotherapy plus ipilimumab. The chain combines TRBV4-1 with TRBJ2-3; no clear D. The clonotype originates from a human donor with non-small cell lung cancer whose response to radiotherapy plus ipilimumab could not be evaluated. The CDR3 reads CASRINRFTDTQYF. The CDR3 DNA is TGCGCCAGCAGGATTAATAGATTCACAGATACGCAGTATTTT.